Sequencing of this T cell receptor (beta chain) was carried out in a study of cytomegalovirus exposure and HLA in healthy donors (TCRdb year 2017). Some background on the complete study: According to an earlier analysis of 587 of the donors, about 179 million T cells yielded approximately 120 million unique TCR beta sequences and around 300 Gb of sequence data. An early release that covered fewer than 800 HLA-typed donors contained about 300 gigabases of sequencing data and 70 million to 100 million unique TCR sequences. The genetic ancestry cluster associated with self-reported Caucasian donors included 81% of the roughly 410 genotyped donors. The study aimed to test whether signatures of past pathogen exposure could be identified by cataloging public T cell receptors. The study profiled the T cell repertoires of hundreds of subjects by immunosequencing and related them to cytomegalovirus serostatus. A separate validation cohort of about 110 different subjects was used in addition to the roughly 720-subject first cohort. The study combined high-throughput TCR immunosequencing, statistical association of individual TCRs with disease status, and machine learning to predict cytomegalovirus infection status. To study patterns of TCR occurrence, a later analysis re-analyzed previously published TCR beta repertoires from 666 donors and added high-resolution HLA genotyping. Rather than drawing on any new phenotypic data, the later analysis identified candidate immune exposures from TCR beta sequences and the way those sequences occurred across donors. In an earlier analysis of over 550 of the donors, high-throughput TCR beta sequencing was used to judge whether each TCR beta V gene segment behaved as functional or pseudogenic. Donor age, sex, ethnicity and CMV serostatus were compiled alongside the repertoire data. A later genetic analysis took genome-wide SNP genotypes for about three fifths of the 666 donors and used that subset as a discovery cohort. Every repertoire in the discovery cohort had been generated on one and the same sequencing platform. Class I and class II HLA loci were covered by the typing at four-digit resolution. Typing coverage varied by locus: roughly 620-630 donors for A, B, C, DRB1 and DQB1; approximately 500 for DQA1; nearly 610 for DPA1; some 470 for DPB1. Several DR-DQ haplotypes were treated as single units for association and clustering because of strong linkage in the cohort. Among 398 genotyped donors of the cohort, an average of about 220,000 unique TCR beta nucleotide sequences was sequenced per donor, of which 15% to 20% were non-productive.

Findings and caveats that apply to the study as a whole: A group of highly shared sequence variants was considered likely to be a technical artifact of the sequencing pipeline. In a later analysis, most CMV-associated TCR beta chains were found to appear HLA-restricted, with HLA associations seemingly driven largely by CMV exposure. The study gave a list of 150 to 200 TCR beta chains associated with cytomegalovirus. CMV serostatus was the only immune exposure information available for the cohort. Because counts were too low, seventeen rarely observed V segments, including chromosome 9 orphons, were left out of the earlier analysis of about 500 of the donors. Strong co-occurrence of HLA alleles, especially DR and DQ, made assigning TCR associations to individual alleles difficult. A further reported finding was that TCR beta sequences accurately predicted the HLA-A and HLA-B alleles for most subjects in the first cohort. Most TCR sequences were observed very rarely across donors, whereas some public TCRs were present in many individuals. Presence/absence analyses assumed roughly uniform sequencing depth across donors, an assumption that may not hold. At a false discovery rate of 0.05, a later analysis linked roughly 17,000 TCR beta sequences to specific HLA alleles. In a later genetic analysis, fewer N-insertions in productive TCRs were reported among donors in an Asian-associated ancestry cluster than the roughly 700-donor mean. A later analysis reported that several top co-occurrence clusters appeared linked to parvovirus B19, influenza, CMV and Epstein-Barr virus. In an earlier analysis of roughly 560 of the donors, most TCR beta V segments were observed in productive rearrangements about 90% or about 30% of the time, broadly matching IMGT annotations. Cytomegalovirus status was reported to be diagnosed by the classifier with high specificity and sensitivity in both the original and validation cohorts. In a later analysis, HLA-associated TCR beta chains were found to be more clonally expanded and to have lower generation probabilities than equally common non-associated chains. Because HLA typing was unavailable for some donors at each locus, only the typed subset was used in association tests. This cohort had only TCR beta chains sequenced, and the lack of alpha or paired-chain data limited which features could be detected. According to the authors, the approach could potentially be generalized to other disease states and immunological phenotypes. Linkage disequilibrium might explain the correlated functional status among segregating V segments, but an unknown experimental factor could not be ruled out. A later analysis found that TCR association rates varied across HLA loci, with DRB1 alleles showing the most associated TCRs and HLA-C alleles the fewest. V-gene and J-gene trimming of TCR beta chains was associated with a missense DCLRE1C variant in a later genetic analysis, and the association was replicated in an independent cohort. In vitro tests confirmed that a few of the cytomegalovirus-associated TCR beta chains recognize cytomegalovirus antigens. Some IMGT-functional V segments, including TRBV6-2 and TRBV6-3, could not be told apart with the 87-base-pair reads, so those segments were excluded.

The CDR3 starts with the cysteine, ends with the phenylalanine, and has 14 residues. Only CDR3 DNA remains: 42 bases, in frame from the first base. V and J lose 3 bases and 4 bases, and a span of 10 bases separates them. From a lookup of the germline V gene (reference sequence), CDR1 and CDR2 are LNHDA and SQIVND. Comments on this clone: It lacks a known antigen. Nothing much larger sits one base from this clone, and base qualities are not available. The identical CDR3 is also encoded by other nucleotide sequences in the sample.

The cohort was made up of 666 healthy bone marrow donors. At the time of sampling, all cohort members were nominally healthy, though unrecorded immune exposures were likely present. The donor tested CMV seropositive, placing the donor among the 289 seropositive members of the cohort. A peripheral blood sample was collected from each donor, and TCR beta sequencing was performed on peripheral blood mononuclear cells. Genomic DNA was extracted from the blood cell samples with the Qiagen DNeasy Blood Extraction Kit. To prepare the library, the immunoSEQ multiplex PCR assay was applied. For the multiplex PCR, a mixture combining 60 forward primers for TCR Vbeta segments and 13 reverse primers for TCR Jbeta segments was used. Amplification of the CDR3 region of rearranged TCR beta genes was performed with a multiplex PCR assay on genomic DNA. On the Illumina HiSeq System, the amplified TCR beta libraries were sequenced as 87-base-pair reads. Per the source publication's procedure: A later analysis counted around 72 million unique TCR beta chains across the 550 to 750 repertoires, and approximately 11 million of these chains were shared by at least two donors. A nearest-neighbor algorithm error-corrected the raw reads and collapsed the reads into unique sequences, merging closely related sequences to remove PCR and sequencing errors. Alignment of CDR3 sequences to IMGT reference sequences was used to assign V, D and J gene segments. Each retained sequence needed at least a six-nucleotide match to both a V gene segment and a J gene segment. A rearrangement was called productive if the CDR3 had no stop codons and remained in frame with V and J, and every other rearrangement was called non-productive. Following IMGT convention, CDR3 was defined as the stretch from the second conserved V-encoded cysteine to the conserved J-encoded phenylalanine. Sequences without an unambiguous match to a single V gene segment were excluded from the earlier analysis of several hundred of the donors. An earlier analysis of some 500 of the donors classified V segments as functional when productive rearrangements were above 56.7% and as segregating when the standard deviation between donors was above 5%. A statistical classification framework was developed to diagnose cytomegalovirus status using the catalog of TCR beta chain sequences. In a later analysis, V and J genes were assigned by comparing TCR nucleotide sequences against IMGT/GENE-DB human TR gene sequences. Using the TCRdist pipeline, a later analysis assigned CDR3 sequences along with most-parsimonious VDJ recombination scenarios. In a later analysis, each TCR beta chain was defined by its CDR3 amino acid sequence together with its V-gene family, and reads lacking a unique V-gene family were excluded. A later analysis removed nearly 600 highly shared, low-generation-probability nucleotide sequences to deal with suspected cross-contamination and a sequencing artifact. In a later analysis, a clonal expansion index was calculated for each public chain from normalized within-repertoire ranks of inferred template counts. In a later analysis, generation probabilities were computed with a VDJ recombination model fitted to out-of-frame rearrangements, and the resulting probabilities were checked against IGoR. A later analysis scored TCR-TCR, TCR-HLA and TCR-CMV co-occurrence with hypergeometric tests, applying a repertoire-size bias correction to TCR pairs. In a later analysis, false discovery rates were estimated by permuting HLA or CMV assignments 20 times. In a later analysis, co-occurring TCRs were grouped using DBSCAN, with TCRdist sequence similarity added in when clustering inside HLA-allele-positive subsets. Co-occurrence clustering excluded repertoires with fewer than 30,000 or more than 120,000 public chains, plus five with anomalous nucleotide sharing. In its TCRdb copy, this immuneACCESS table keeps in-frame sequences only and misses some clones. Where compared with another copy, unresolved V genes explain less than half of these, and the others have no known cause. That table supplies the V and J calls and clone size; D and trimming were determined from the DNA. The sample records under 200,000 clones, roughly 77% of which are singletons. In total, the top ten clones hold less than 9.5% of the sample.

The specimen sequenced was PBMCs. This chain joins TRBV19 to TRBJ1-3; a tentative D call is TRBD1 (5 bases match). The source of this sequence is a woman between 40 and 50 years old in good health and CMV-seropositive. The DNA sequence reads TGTGCCAGTAGTATCGGGGGTTCCGGAAACACCATATATTTT. This encodes CASSIGGSGNTIYF. The reference TRBV19 and TRBJ1-3 proteins fill in what lies around the CDR3, so the full variable domain reads DGGITQSPKYLFRKEGQNVTLSCEQNLNHDAMYWYRQDPGQGLRLIYYSQIVNDFQKGDIAEGYSVSREKKESFPLTVTSAQKNPTAFYLCASSIGGSGNTIYFGEGSWLTVV.